This entry concerns a single T cell receptor beta chain. No antigen is known for it. The authors ran a second PCR of roughly 6 to 12 cycles using a sample-barcoded 5' primer and a J-beta primer mix. Each cDNA was tagged by a template-switch adaptor containing 12 random nucleotides. TCRdb analysed the 5' RACE reads with MiXCR anew, one entry per CDR3 protein. The sample records 780,000 or so distinct CDR3 sequences, 53% being singletons. This CDR3 is 14 amino acids long. Germline assignment: CDR1 SGHTA and CDR2 FQGNSA. Trimming cost V 2 bases and J 12 bases; bases outside gene matches: 6. The sample originates from a study of blood T cells in healthy people across ages. Study observations and caveats: Possibly, changes in expanded clonotypes were confounded because donor CMV status was unknown.

This receptor was obtained from an elderly man in good health. The chain couples TRBV7-2 to TRBJ1-6; 8 nucleotides match TRBD1. Sequencing was performed on blood. Here the CDR3 DNA reads TGTGCCAGCAGCTTACGGGACAGGCCGGGACCCCTCCACTTT. This codes for CASSLRDRPGPLHF.